The subject of this entry is one T cell receptor beta chain. The antigen it binds to is not known. Reading the germline V gene gives CDR1 MDHEN and CDR2 SYDVKM. The CDR3 covers 13 residues, taking in both the cysteine and the phenylalanine. No DNA is listed. The data were obtained in a study of CXCR3-negative and CXCR3-positive naive CD8 T cells (dated by TCRdb to the late 2010s). For context, the study as a whole: About 150 million TRB reads were obtained in total, roughly 1.5 +/- 0.3 million reads per library. Diversity and physicochemical repertoire analyses were performed on about a dozen donors pooled from two independent experiments. For the TRBV-TRBJ cluster analysis, the naive subsets came from a handful of donors, while the memory cells came from 3 donors.

The listed sequencing device is NextSeq 550. The Human TCR Profiling Kit (MiLaboratory) was used to prepare UMI-labeled 5' RACE TRB cDNA libraries. cDNA synthesis used the entire amount of extracted RNA, and PCR amplification then used the entire amount of cDNA produced. Libraries were prepared in parallel using an identical number of PCR cycles. Per the authors' processing: About 50,000 +/- 10,000 unique UMI-labeled TRB cDNA molecules per library were extracted with MIGEC and MiXCR, with at least two reads per UMI required. Each library averaged roughly 36,000 +/- 9,600 functional in-frame TRB CDR3 nucleotide clonotypes without stop codons. Diversity metrics, including normalized Shannon-Wiener and Chao1, were computed in VDJtools after downsampling to 5000 UMI-labeled TRB molecules per sample. VDJtools computed clonotype-size-weighted physicochemical properties of the central five CDR3 residues: interaction energy, strength, volume and Kidera factor 4. TCRdb reprocessed the reads and lists each CDR3 protein sequence as a single entry, with no DNA. The V and J calls shown here were made by TCRdb, not taken from the authors' results. This specimen's table enumerates 95,000 to 100,000 distinct CDR3 sequences. Around 1% of the sample is taken by the ten largest.

Here is what the overall study found, with its caveats: Naive CXCR3-negative and CXCR3-positive cells from the same donor showed similar TRBV-TRBJ usage, whereas memory cells showed distinct patterns. Compared with CXCR3-negative naive cells, CXCR3-positive naive cells had TRB CDR3s with higher hydrophobicity (lower Kidera factor 4), lower energy, and higher strength and volume indices. Comparably high repertoire diversity was found in both naive subsets, whereas much lower repertoire diversity was found in memory CD8+ T cells. Because surface CD5, which has been linked to self-reactivity in mice, was comparable between naive subsets, TCR interaction strength was also inferred from TRB CDR3 physicochemical properties. Because CXCR3 expression was partially decreased after cryopreservation, freshly isolated PBMCs were used for most assays.

For each CD8+ T cell subset, flow sorting was done in triplicate, and 250,000 to 300,000 cells per subset went directly into RLT lysis buffer. To exclude memory contaminants, naive CD8+ T cells were stringently defined as CD45RO-CCR7+CD27+CD95-. Standard density gradient centrifugation was used to isolate peripheral blood mononuclear cells from buffy coats. Naive CXCR3-negative and CXCR3-positive CD8+ T cells were flow-sorted on a FACSAria III. An RNeasy Mini Kit was used to extract total RNA from the sorted cells. The chain employs TRBV28 and TRBJ2-1; TCRdb's assignment of TRBD1 cannot be checked, as there is no DNA. The sequenced material came from naive CXCR3+ CD8+ T cells from blood. In the paper's terms, the cell subset or site label means: CD45RO-CCR7+CD27+CD95- naive CD8+ T cells expressing CXCR3 (TNR3+). This clonotype was sampled from a human donor in good health. Some clones in this sample may be carry-over from other donors' samples. CDR3 region: CASSQPGDNEQFF.